Listed here is a single T cell receptor beta chain. TCRdb reprocessed the 5' RACE reads, keeping one entry per CDR3 protein, no DNA. This listing includes roughly 120,000 distinct CDR3 sequences. Germline CDR1 and CDR2: SGHKS and YYEKEE (reference sequence). This CDR3 spans 15 amino acids. The data belong to a study of monozygotic twins with inflammatory bowel disease. This chain connects TRBV5-5 to TRBJ1-5; TCRdb outputs TRBD1, but without DNA this stays unchecked. This clonotype was obtained from a human donor with ulcerative colitis or Crohn's disease, or a healthy co-twin of an affected twin (not recorded which). Sequences were obtained from blood. CDR3 protein: CASSLAGADDQPQHF.